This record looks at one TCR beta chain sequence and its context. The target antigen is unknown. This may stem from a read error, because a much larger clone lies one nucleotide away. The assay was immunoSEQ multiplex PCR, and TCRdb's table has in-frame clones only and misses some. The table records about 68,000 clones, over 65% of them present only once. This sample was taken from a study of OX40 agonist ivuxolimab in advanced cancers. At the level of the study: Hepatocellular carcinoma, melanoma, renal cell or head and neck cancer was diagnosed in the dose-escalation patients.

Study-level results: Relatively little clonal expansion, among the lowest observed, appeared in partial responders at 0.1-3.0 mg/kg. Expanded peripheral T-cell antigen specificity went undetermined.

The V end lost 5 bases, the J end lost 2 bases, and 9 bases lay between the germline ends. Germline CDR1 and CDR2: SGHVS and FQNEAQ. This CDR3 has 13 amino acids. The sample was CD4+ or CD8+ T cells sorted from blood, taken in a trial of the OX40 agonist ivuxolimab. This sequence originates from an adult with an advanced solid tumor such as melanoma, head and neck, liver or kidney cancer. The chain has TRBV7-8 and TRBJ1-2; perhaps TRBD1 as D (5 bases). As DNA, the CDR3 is TGTGCCAGCAGCCCCGGACAAAACTATGGCTACACCTTC. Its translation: CASSPGQNYGYTF.